This TCR beta chain was sequenced in a study of CD8+CD57+ T cells in acquired aplastic anemia. The wider study: The mean DNA yield obtained from sorted CD4+ and CD8+ cells came to roughly 3.4 ug.

Study-level results: In common between the patients and the controls were some 28 CD8+ CDR3 sequences. The study found no significant CD8+ Simpson's diversity difference between patients and controls.

Genomic DNA, the template, was used for profiling of the TCR beta VDJ and CDR3. TCRdb re-called the reads with MiXCR, one entry per CDR3 protein. This sample has about 270,000 distinct CDR3 sequences; 45% to 65% occur once, and the top ten carry 8%. Germline V gene sequence: CDR1 ENHRY, CDR2 SYGVKD. After removal of 10 bases from V and 6 bases from J, the junction contained 5 bases not matched to a gene. There are 13 residues in the CDR3. Remarks on this clonotype: As yet, its antigen is unknown.

The sequencing input was sorted CD4+, CD8+, or CD8+CD57+ T cells (not recorded which) from PBMCs. This chain connects TRBV10-3 to TRBJ2-2; 10 bases align to TRBD1. This sequence was found in a human donor with severe aplastic anemia or a healthy control (not recorded which). DNA of the CDR3: TGTGCCAGCAAAGGGACAGGGGCCGGGGAGCTGTTTTTT. Protein product: CASKGTGAGELFF.